The 21 T cell receptor beta chains given below trace back to one sample, sequenced in a study of cytomegalovirus exposure and HLA in healthy donors. The method was immunoSEQ multiplex PCR; TCRdb's version includes in-frame clones alone and lacks a portion of them. Here the sample spans about 170,000 clones, 85% to 90% being singletons. Specimen: PBMCs. These receptors all come from a woman aged 18-29 years in good health and CMV-seropositive.

The J gene is TRBJ2-1, the V gene TRBV5-1, with TRBD1 matching over 9 bases. Per germline, CDR1 SGHRS and CDR2 YFSETQ. The CDR3 spans 15 residues. V lost 3 bases and J lost 5; bases outside the gene matches: 6. As DNA, the CDR3 is TGCGCCAGCAGCTGGGCCGGGACAGGGCACAATGAGCAGTTCTTC. As protein: CASSWAGTGHNEQFF.

The CDR3 nucleotides are TGTGCCTGCCCCGGGCGGGAGGCCTTCAATGAGCAGTTCTTC. Amino acid sequence: CACPGREAFNEQFF. This sequence joins TRBV30 and TRBJ2-1; 8 bases align to TRBD2. The CDR3 spans 14 residues. V was clipped by 6 bases and J by 6 bases; unmatched bases: 10. Per the germline V gene, CDR1 is GTSNPN and CDR2 is SVGIG (reference sequence).

The chain couples TRBV7-2 to TRBJ2-3; the match to TRBD2 covers 8 bases. The trim removed 5 bases at V and 2 bases at J, leaving 6 bases unmatched. Germline CDR1 reads SGHTA; CDR2 reads FQGNSA. CDR3 length: 15 amino acids. CDR3 in amino acids: CASSLTSGYTDTQYF. The CDR3 bases are TGTGCCAGCAGCCTAACTAGCGGATACACAGATACGCAGTATTTT. Together with reference TRBV7-2 and TRBJ2-3, the CDR3 gives the full variable domain: GAGVSQSPSNKVTEKGKDVELRCDPISGHTALYWYRQSLGQGLEFLIYFQGNSAPDKSGLPSDRFSAERTGGSVSTLTIQRTQQEDSAVYLCASSLTSGYTDTQYFGPGTRLTVL.

This clone was found a few times. The rearrangement joins TRBV5-8 to TRBJ1-4; 9 bases are a match to TRBD1. The CDR3 is 15 residues long. The V gene end was trimmed by 3 bases and the J gene end by 8 bases; junction bases not matched to a gene: 8. CDR1 is SGHTS, CDR2 YDEGEE, per germline. CDR3 protein: CASSSPGQGGEKLFF. The CDR3 bases are TGTGCCAGCAGCTCACCGGGACAGGGCGGCGAAAAACTGTTTTTT.

This chain connects TRBV19 to TRBJ2-1, with 8 bases aligning to TRBD2. After removal of 5 bases from V and 0 bases from J, the junction contained 3 bases not matched to a gene. Germline values: CDR1 LNHDA, CDR2 SQIVND (reference sequence). CDR3 size: 15 residues. The CDR3 sequence: CASSWSGSSYNEQFF. The DNA of the CDR3 is TGTGCCAGTAGTTGGAGCGGGAGCTCCTACAATGAGCAGTTCTTC. The complete variable domain, with remaining parts taken from reference TRBV19 and TRBJ2-1, reads DGGITQSPKYLFRKEGQNVTLSCEQNLNHDAMYWYRQDPGQGLRLIYYSQIVNDFQKGDIAEGYSVSREKKESFPLTVTSAQKNPTAFYLCASSWSGSSYNEQFFGPGTRLTVL.

The chain is built from TRBV7-9 and TRBJ2-5; 8 bases match TRBD2. CDR1 is SEHNR and CDR2 is FQNEAQ in the germline V gene (reference sequence). CDR3 length equals 16 residues. V gave up 1 base and J gave up 5 bases; unmatched junction bases: 9. CDR3 sequence reads: CASSLGVAGLPETQYF. CDR3 sequence (DNA): TGTGCCAGCAGCTTAGGGGTAGCGGGGCTACCGGAGACCCAGTACTTC.

The gene calls are TRBV12-5 and TRBJ1-2; D is unresolved. CDR3 length equals 14 residues. Trimming pared 0 bases from V and 8 bases from J, leaving 13 bases between. Germline V gene lookup returns CDR1 LGHNT and CDR2 FRNRAP. CDR3 coding DNA: TGTGCTAGTGGTTTGGTACAAGGTGTGGGCGGCTACACCTTC. It is translated as CASGLVQGVGGYTF.

The table lists this clone with a count of one. V is TRBV18 and J is TRBJ2-1; 8 bases fit TRBD2. CDR3 length: 14 residues. Looked up from germline, CDR1 is KGHSH and CDR2 is LQKENI. V dropped 4 bases and J dropped 7; count of bases not matched to a gene: 6. CDR3 bases: TGTGCCAGCTCACGAGCGGGAGTGAGTAATGAGCAGTTCTTC. It is translated as CASSRAGVSNEQFF. The whole variable domain, remainder taken from reference TRBV18 and TRBJ2-1, is NAGVMQNPRHLVRRRGQEARLRCSPMKGHSHVYWYRQLPEEGLKFMVYLQKENIIDESGMPKERFSAEFPKEGPSILRIQQVVRGDSAAYFCASSRAGVSNEQFFGPGTRLTVL.

V is TRBV25-1 and J is TRBJ2-2, with a tentative D call TRBD2 (5 bases). The V gene's germline CDR1 is MGHDK and CDR2 SYGVNS. The CDR3 consists of 17 residues. The germline V and J ends were trimmed by 2 bases and 2 bases, with 15 bases remaining between them. The CDR3 loop reads CASSEGPGMKNTGELFF. CDR3 nucleotide sequence: TGTGCCAGCAGTGAAGGCCCCGGGATGAAAAACACCGGGGAGCTGTTTTTT.

The chain combines TRBV2 with TRBJ2-1; TRBD2 might be the D (6 bases). Trimming removed 3 bases from V and 3 bases from J, with 6 bases in between. The germline V gene encodes CDR1 SNHLY and CDR2 FYNNEI. The CDR3 is 13 residues long. CDR3 in amino acids: CASSEGGYNEQFF. CDR3 bases: TGTGCCAGCAGTGAGGGAGGCTACAATGAGCAGTTCTTC.

The CDR3 reads CASMRSNGNTIYF. The CDR3 DNA is TGTGCCAGCATGAGAAGTAACGGAAACACCATATATTTT. The chain links TRBV6-5 to TRBJ1-3, with no clear D. The CDR3 extends over 13 amino acids. CDR1 MNHEY and CDR2 SVGAGI come from the germline V gene. The ends were cut back, 7 bases at V and 4 bases at J, with 11 bases in the middle.

The chain links TRBV5-4 to TRBJ2-2; 12 nucleotides align to TRBD2. Germline V gene sequence: CDR1 SGHNT, CDR2 YYREEE (reference sequence). V lost 2 bases to trimming and J lost 7 bases; unmatched junction nucleotides: 12. CDR3 size: 18 residues. The CDR3 DNA reads TGTGCCAGCAGCTTCGGACTAGCGGGACCACAAGCGGGCGGGGAGCTGTTTTTT. This codes for CASSFGLAGPQAGGELFF.

This chain links TRBV6-5 with TRBJ2-7, with 8 bases aligning to TRBD1. J lost 5 bases, V lost 7 bases, and 1 base had no gene match. Germline V lookup: CDR1 MNHEY, CDR2 SVGAGI. The CDR3 is made up of 11 amino acids. CDR3 region: CASNRGDEQYF. Here the CDR3 DNA reads TGTGCCAGCAACAGGGGGGACGAGCAGTACTTC.

V and J are TRBV30 and TRBJ1-1; the D is unclear. The V gene lost 4 bases and the J gene lost 0 bases, with 3 bases spanning the gap. The CDR3 runs to 11 residues. CDR1 GTSNPN and CDR2 SVGIG come from the germline V gene (reference sequence). CDR3 sequence (DNA): TGTGCCTGGACGGTGAACACTGAAGCTTTCTTT. It codes for CAWTVNTEAFF.

As regards this clone: As the CDR3 is not closed by the conserved phenylalanine or tryptophan, this likely results from a read error. Because the CDR3's place on the DNA is in doubt, the DNA is left out and the CDR3 is given as listed by TCRdb. V and J are TRBV6-1 and TRBJ2-3; the table assigns TRBD2, which was not confirmed against the DNA. CDR1 and CDR2 from the germline V gene are MNHNS and SASEGT. The CDR3 has 13 residues if both end residues are counted. The CDR3 spells CASSEITSPPPRL.

The chain has TRBV23-1 and TRBJ1-4; TRBD1 agrees at 8 bases. TRBV23-1 is treated as an ORF (open reading frame) with a function not yet certain. V dropped 2 bases and J dropped 4; count of bases not matched to a gene: 6. This CDR3 has 16 residues. The CDR3 DNA follows: TGCGCCAGCAGTCAAGGGGTCGACAGGGGTAATGAAAAACTGTTTTTT. It encodes CASSQGVDRGNEKLFF.

The genes are TRBV5-6 and TRBJ1-2; maybe TRBD1 (5 bases). CDR1 and CDR2 (germline): SGHDT, YYEEEE. The germline V and J ends were trimmed by 3 bases and 4 bases, with 16 bases remaining between them. The CDR3 sequence is 15 residues long. The CDR3 nucleotides are TGTGCCAGCAGCTCCTTATGGGGGGACTCCTATGGCTACACCTTC. This encodes CASSSLWGDSYGYTF.

The CDR3 spells CASSLGGGGNNYGYTF. The CDR3 DNA is TGTGCCAGCAGTTTAGGAGGGGGAGGGAATAACTATGGCTACACCTTC. This chain uses TRBV28 with TRBJ1-2; TRBD1 is a possible D gene (6 bases). Germline values: CDR1 MDHEN, CDR2 SYDVKM. Deletions cut 2 bases from V and 1 base from J, with 14 bases between. This CDR3 is built from 16 residues.

The chain links TRBV6-1 to TRBJ2-1; weak D call: TRBD1 (6 bases). This CDR3 is 14 amino acids long. In germline, CDR1 is MNHNS, CDR2 SASEGT. With 6 bases removed from V and 10 bases from J, the gap between germline ends came to 19 bases. The CDR3 nucleotides read TGTGCCAGCAGCCCCTTTGGCAGGGGTGCGGAGCAGTTCTTC. Residues: CASSPFGRGAEQFF.

The count of this clone is one. The chain's CDR3 is CASSSGTTPSDTQYF. As DNA, the CDR3 is TGTGCCAGCAGCTCCGGGACTACCCCATCAGATACGCAGTATTTT. The chain carries TRBV6-4 and TRBJ2-3; TRBD2 agrees at 7 bases. Germline V gene lookup returns CDR1 MRHNA and CDR2 SNTAGT. This CDR3 region has 15 residues. Trimming at V came to 6 bases and at J to 4 bases, leaving 10 bases not matched to a gene.

This clone was found once. This chain links TRBV6-5 with TRBJ2-5, with TRBD1 matching 11 bases. The CDR3 covers 15 residues. Germline CDR1 and CDR2: MNHEY and SVGAGI. V lost 5 bases, J lost 2 bases, and 4 bases stayed unmatched. Here the CDR3 reads CASSGQGAMQETQYF. The CDR3 DNA follows: TGTGCCAGCAGTGGACAGGGGGCTATGCAAGAGACCCAGTACTTC.